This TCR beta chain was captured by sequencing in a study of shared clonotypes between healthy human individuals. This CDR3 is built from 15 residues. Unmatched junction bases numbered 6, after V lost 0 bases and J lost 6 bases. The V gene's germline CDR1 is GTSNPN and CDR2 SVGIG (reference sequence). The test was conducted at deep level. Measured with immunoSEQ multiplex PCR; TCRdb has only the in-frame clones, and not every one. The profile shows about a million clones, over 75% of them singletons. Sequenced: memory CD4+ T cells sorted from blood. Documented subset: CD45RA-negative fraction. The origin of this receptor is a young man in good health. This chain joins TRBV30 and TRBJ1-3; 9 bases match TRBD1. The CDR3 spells CAWSVRRTGVNTIYF. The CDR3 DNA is TGTGCCTGGAGTGTACGTCGGACAGGGGTAAACACCATATATTTT.